The 25 T cell receptor delta chains below come from one sample, sequenced in a study of gamma-delta chains in newborns, infants, children. TCRdb called clones anew from the reads with CATT. Of 3,000 to 5,000 delta-chain clones in the sample, 44% were seen once. The specimen was blood, collected at week 6. The receptor set was obtained from a child who was a newborn, infant or young child, either healthy, febrile or measles-vaccinated (not recorded which).

Worth noting for this clone: A far larger clone is off by one base, so a read error is likely. V and J are TRDV2 and TRDJ3; maybe TRDD3 (5 bases). Germline values: CDR1 GEAIGNYY, CDR2 EKD. This CDR3 has 18 residues. V was shortened by 3 bases and J by 0 bases, with 14 bases between the two germline ends. CDR3: CACDAWGTSSWDTRQMFF. In DNA, the CDR3 is TGTGCCTGTGACGCTTGGGGTACCAGCTCCTGGGACACCCGACAGATGTTTTTC.

V and J are TRDV1 and TRDJ1; 8 bases align to TRDD3. This CDR3 spans 21 amino acids. CDR1 is TSWWSYY, CDR2 QGS, per germline. V lost 4 bases to trimming and J lost 0 bases; unmatched junction nucleotides: 22. CDR3 region: CALGVQTRGTGGIIYTDKLIF. The CDR3 DNA reads TGTGCTCTTGGGGTACAAACTAGGGGTACTGGGGGCATCATTTACACCGATAAACTCATCTTT.

As regards this clone: A far larger clone is one nucleotide away, so this likely arose from a read error. The same CDR3 arises from other DNA sequences in this sample as well. Here the CDR3 DNA reads TGCGCTCTTGGGGAAAAGCCCACTGGGGGGTCCGATAAACTCATCTTT. Its translation is CALGEKPTGGSDKLIF. The chain combines TRDV1 with TRDJ1; TRDD3 matches 8 bases. Germline values: CDR1 TSWWSYY, CDR2 QGS. This CDR3 is 16 amino acids long.

As to this clone: The junction does not match germline at one end; this may be a read error. This specimen includes other DNA sequences encoding the same CDR3. The rearrangement joins TRDV1 to TRDJ1, with 10 bases aligning to TRDD3. CDR3 length equals 19 residues. Per the germline V gene, CDR1 is TSWWSYY and CDR2 is QGS. CDR3 coding DNA: TGTGCTCTTGGAGAACGGCCAATCTGGGGGATAAGACATGACGATAAACTCATCTTT. It is translated as CALGERPIWGIRHDDKLIF.

As concerns this clone: A much larger clone is a single base away; this may be a read error. The same CDR3 can be traced to other DNA sequences in this sample. V usage is TRDV2 and J usage is TRDJ3, with 12 bases fitting TRDD3. The length of the CDR3 is 21 residues. With 0 bases clipped from V and 3 bases from J, the junction kept 11 bases outside the gene matches. Germline V gene sequence: CDR1 GEAIGNYY, CDR2 EKD. CDR3 nucleotide sequence: TGTGCCTGTGACACCCCCCAGCTGGGGGATACGCTCTTCTGGGACACCCGACAGATGTTTTTC. This encodes CACDTPQLGDTLFWDTRQMFF.

The chain couples TRDV2 to TRDJ3; TRDD3 matches 7 bases. Germline lookup yields CDR1 GEAIGNYY and CDR2 EKD. V lost 2 bases and J lost 0; bases outside the gene matches: 15. The CDR3 is 21 residues long. The CDR3 loop is CACDILQRGIGSSWDTRQMFF. The CDR3, as DNA: TGTGCCTGTGACATCTTACAAAGGGGGATCGGTAGCTCCTGGGACACCCGACAGATGTTTTTC.

About this clone: A much more abundant neighbour one base away suggests this may be a read error. The rearrangement joins TRDV2 to TRDJ1; 10 bases are a match to TRDD3. Germline-derived CDR1 and CDR2 are GEAIGNYY and EKD. The length of the CDR3 is 16 residues. This chain's CDR3 is CACDSLGDTRADKHIF. The CDR3 region has the DNA TGTGCCTGTGACTCCTTGGGGGATACTAGGGCCGATAAACACATCTTT.

By sample share, this clone is large (0.1 to 1%). This CDR3 is also generated by other DNA sequences in the sample. The chain carries TRDV2 and TRDJ1; unclear D gene. Germline loops: CDR1 GEAIGNYY, CDR2 EKD. With 1 base removed from V and 0 bases from J, the gap between germline ends came to 20 bases. The CDR3 covers 18 residues. CDR3 sequence reads: CACDTLGVLSSYTDKLIF. CDR3 DNA: TGTGCCTGTGACACACTAGGGGTCCTGTCATCGTACACCGATAAACTCATCTTT.

About this clone itself: One end of the junction is discordant with germline, which a read error may explain. The V call is TRDV2, the J call TRDJ2; 8 positions match TRDD3. Germline V gives CDR1 GEAIGNYY, CDR2 EKD. The CDR3 runs 18 residues. The CDR3 DNA follows: TGTGCCTGTGACACACTGGGGGGGGGACCTCATTTGACAGTACAACTCTTCTTT. It translates to CACDTLGGGPHLTVQLFF.

V gene TRDV1 combines with J gene TRDJ1; the D gene is possibly TRDD3 (5 bases). Trimming left V 2 bases short and J 1 base short, with 29 bases between. The germline V gene has CDR1 TSWWSYY and CDR2 QGS. There are 21 residues in the CDR3. This CDR3 reads CALGETPILDTSRCGTDKLIF. The CDR3 coding sequence is TGTGCTCTTGGGGAAACTCCCATCCTCGATACTTCAAGATGTGGCACCGATAAACTCATCTTT.

A few counts support this clone. The genes are TRDV1 and TRDJ1; tentatively, D is TRDD3 (5 bases). CDR1 is TSWWSYY, CDR2 QGS, per germline. The CDR3 sequence is 18 residues long. Deletions cut 0 bases from V and 1 base from J, with 18 bases between. The CDR3 protein is CALGELGRPGGPTDKLIF. For the CDR3, the DNA is TGTGCTCTTGGGGAACTCGGTAGACCCGGGGGGCCCACCGATAAACTCATCTTT.

Concerning this clone itself: With only one base between it and a far larger clone, this is likely a read error. The sample holds other DNA sequences that translate to the same CDR3. The V gene is TRDV1, the J gene TRDJ1; 10 bases are a match to TRDD3. The V gene end was trimmed by 0 bases and the J gene end by 0 bases; junction bases not matched to a gene: 19. In germline, CDR1 is TSWWSYY, CDR2 QGS. This CDR3 is built from 22 residues. The chain's CDR3 is CALGELPTSYWGIVAYTDKLIF. The CDR3 DNA reads TGTGCTCTTGGGGAACTGCCTACATCGTACTGGGGGATCGTAGCGTACACCGATAAACTCATCTTT.

This clone was detected a few times. The genes are TRDV3 and TRDJ3; 7 nucleotides agree with TRDD3. The CDR3 is 19 amino acids. Unmatched junction bases numbered 11, after V lost 0 bases and J lost 0 bases. Germline V lookup: CDR1 TVYSNPD, CDR2 GDNSRS (reference sequence). CDR3 DNA: TGTGCCTTTAGTGGCGCTGGGGGCCTCAGCTCCTGGGACACCCGACAGATGTTTTTC. Its translation is CAFSGAGGLSSWDTRQMFF.

This clone is labeled as medium-sized. This rearrangement joins TRDV2 to TRDJ3; 8 nucleotides align to TRDD3. There are 19 residues in the CDR3. J was trimmed by 0 bases and V by 4 bases; bases with no gene match: 10. From germline, CDR1 is GEAIGNYY and CDR2 EKD. The CDR3 reads CACDPVLGGNSWDTRQMFF. As DNA, the CDR3 is TGTGCCTGTGATCCTGTACTGGGGGGCAACTCCTGGGACACCCGACAGATGTTTTTC.

CDR3 DNA sequence: TGTGCCTGTGACACGCTTACTGGGGGGGCCAGCTCCTGGGACACCCGACAGATGTTTTTC. It codes for CACDTLTGGASSWDTRQMFF. The genes are TRDV2 and TRDJ3, with 8 bases aligning to TRDD3. Germline V CDR1 and CDR2: GEAIGNYY, EKD. V was clipped by 1 base and J by 0 bases; unmatched bases: 10. CDR3 length: 20 amino acids.

The chain carries TRDV3 and TRDJ1; D is perhaps TRDD3 (5 bases). The V gene's germline CDR1 is TVYSNPD and CDR2 GDNSRS (reference sequence). This CDR3 spans 15 amino acids. The ends were cut back, 3 bases at V and 3 bases at J, with 20 bases in the middle. CDR3 residues: CALRKQTYWSDKLIF. In DNA, the CDR3 is TGTGCCTTACGGAAACAAACGTACTGGTCCGATAAACTCATCTTT. Combining the CDR3 with reference TRDV3 and TRDJ1 gives the whole variable domain CDKVTQSSPDQTVASGSEVVLLCTYDTVYSNPDLFWYRIRPDYSFQFVFYGDNSRSEGADFTQGRFSVKHILTQKAFHLVISPVRTEDSATYYCALRKQTYWSDKLIFGKGTRVTVEP.

This clone was counted a few times. This chain joins TRDV1 and TRDJ1; the match to TRDD3 covers 10 bases. The length of the CDR3 is 19 residues. With V trimmed by 9 bases and J by 0 bases, 19 bases remained unmatched. Germline CDR1 TSWWSYY, CDR2 QGS. CDR3 protein: CALLIPTAGDTRYTDKLIF. The CDR3 DNA reads as TGTGCTCTCCTCATTCCTACGGCGGGGGATACGAGGTACACCGATAAACTCATCTTT.

The chain uses TRDV1 and TRDJ1; D is possibly TRDD3 (6 bases). The germline V and J ends were trimmed by 3 bases and 2 bases, with 19 bases remaining between them. Looked up from germline, CDR1 is TSWWSYY and CDR2 is QGS. CDR3 size: 17 residues. CDR3 amino acids: CALGDSLRGSGTDKLIF. CDR3 sequence (DNA): TGTGCTCTTGGGGACTCTTTAAGGGGATCGGGGACCGATAAACTCATCTTT.

The chain employs TRDV2 and TRDJ2; TRDD3 matches at 8 bases. The CDR3 runs to 16 residues. The V and J ends lost 3 bases and 3 bases, in that order; junction bases with no gene match: 8. Germline V gene lookup returns CDR1 GEAIGNYY and CDR2 EKD. The CDR3 DNA is TGTGCCTGTGACTTCGCACTGGGGGGTCTGACAGCACAACTCTTCTTT. Translated, it gives CACDFALGGLTAQLFF.

On this clone itself: A much larger clone lies one base from this, so it may be a read error. This same CDR3 is encoded by further DNA sequences in the sample. The J gene is TRDJ1, the V gene TRDV1, with TRDD3 as a possible D gene (5 bases). Trimming removed 3 bases from V and 8 bases from J, with 13 bases in between. This CDR3 has 13 amino acids. The germline CDR1 and CDR2 sequences are TSWWSYY and QGS. The CDR3 spells CALGESEGGKLIF. The CDR3 DNA reads TGTGCTCTTGGGGAGTCCGAAGGGGGCAAACTCATCTTT.

The J gene is TRDJ3, the V gene TRDV2; 9 nucleotides agree with TRDD3. This CDR3 spans 17 amino acids. Germline lookup yields CDR1 GEAIGNYY and CDR2 EKD. With V trimmed by 0 bases and J by 3 bases, 2 bases remained unmatched. Here the CDR3 reads CACDTVLGDWDTRQMFF. In DNA form, the CDR3 reads TGTGCCTGTGACACCGTACTGGGGGACTGGGACACCCGACAGATGTTTTTC.

The chain couples TRDV2 to TRDJ3, with 9 positions matching TRDD3. The CDR3 has 20 amino acids. The germline V gene has CDR1 GEAIGNYY and CDR2 EKD. Trimming cost V 1 base and J 0 bases; bases outside gene matches: 9. The CDR3, as DNA: TGTGCCTGTGACACTCTACTGGGGGACCGGAGCTCCTGGGACACCCGACAGATGTTTTTC. It is translated as CACDTLLGDRSSWDTRQMFF.

Comments on this clone: Its ends do not fully match the called genes, so a read error is possible. This chain connects TRDV1 to TRDJ2; D is possibly TRDD3 (7 bases). Germline V gives CDR1 TSWWSYY, CDR2 QGS. The CDR3 spans 22 residues. The CDR3 DNA is TGTGCTCTTGGGGAACTAGGGTCCTACCTGGGGGTCTTACCTTTTTTGACAGCACAATTCTTCTTT. Translating gives CALGELGSYLGVLPFLTAQFFF.

As for this clone: Given a much more abundant clone one base away, this may be a read error. The gene calls are TRDV1 and TRDJ2, with unresolved D. V dropped 2 bases and J dropped 0 bases, with 13 bases sitting between them. The germline V gene has CDR1 TSWWSYY and CDR2 QGS. The CDR3 contains 17 residues. This CDR3 is CALGEVISFTLTAQLFF. The CDR3 DNA reads TGTGCTCTTGGGGAAGTAATCAGTTTTACTTTGACAGCACAACTCTTCTTT.

The sample holds a few counts of this clone. This chain connects TRDV2 to TRDJ3; D possibly corresponds to TRDD3 (5 bases). The V end was cut by 2 bases, the J end by 3 bases, with 22 bases between. The germline gives CDR1 GEAIGNYY, CDR2 EKD. This CDR3 region has 20 residues. CDR3 region: CACDKRRGPLFGWDTRQMFF. CDR3 sequence (DNA): TGTGCCTGTGACAAAAGACGGGGACCGCTTTTTGGCTGGGACACCCGACAGATGTTTTTC.